A selection of T cell receptor beta chains follows, all from one sample in a study of blood T cell repertoires in COVID-19. Sequencing used immunoSEQ multiplex PCR; TCRdb keeps in-frame clones, though not all of them. The sample has more than 120,000 clones, 75% to 90% seen once. Sequenced input: peripheral blood. These receptors originate from a man aged 50-60 years who had recovered from COVID-19. Both conserved end residues are part of each CDR3. Fields, in order: V gene, J gene, CDR3 protein.

TRBV30	TRBJ1-3	CALGVTAETPGQRIISGNTIYF
TRBV11-3	TRBJ2-3	CASSLGSVTDTQYF
TRBV6-2/TRBV6-3	TRBJ1-1	CASSYSRGGSENTEAFF
TRBV5-4	TRBJ1-2	CASTYPGGENYGYTF
TRBV18	TRBJ1-1	CASSPSLIGTGGTAEAFF
TRBV14	TRBJ2-7	CASSHLVSDRRGEQYF
TRBV5-1	TRBJ1-1	CASSFSGVGIEAFF
TRBV4-2	TRBJ2-2	CASSQDRGVTGELFF
TRBV30	TRBJ1-2	CAWSVSDSGYTF
TRBV19	TRBJ1-5	CASSMGRGGHQPQHF
TRBV11-2	TRBJ2-2	CASRRPGTRGTGELFF
TRBV2	TRBJ2-1	CASSEGFVAGGYNEQFF
TRBV7-9	TRBJ1-1	CASSLDRSGGTEAFF
TRBV5-1	TRBJ2-7	CASCRDSNYEQYF
TRBV5-1	TRBJ2-3	CASSLTSGPADTQYF
TRBV7-8	TRBJ1-2	CASSLGIKPGTGTNYGYTF
TRBV7-2	TRBJ2-7	CASSLEREFDEQYF